The 22 T cell receptor beta chains in this list originate from one sample, sequenced in a study of OX40 agonist ivuxolimab in advanced cancers. The data were produced by immunoSEQ multiplex PCR, yet TCRdb's version contains in-frame clones alone and is incomplete. There are over 90,000 clones in the sample; approximately 94% occur only once, and less than 0.2% lies in the top ten. Sequenced here: CD4+ or CD8+ T cells sorted from blood, sampled in a trial of the OX40 agonist ivuxolimab. Every receptor here comes from an adult with an advanced solid tumor such as melanoma, head and neck, liver or kidney cancer.

The J gene is TRBJ1-1, the V gene TRBV7-6, with D unresolved. V was pared by 0 bases and J by 8 bases, with 13 bases between. There are 14 residues in the CDR3. Germline V gene sequence: CDR1 SGHVS, CDR2 FNYEAQ. Here the CDR3 DNA reads TGTGCCAGCAGCTTAGCGCGAGAGGGAAGGGAAGCTTTCTTT. Residues: CASSLAREGREAFF.

The chain employs TRBV18 and TRBJ2-7, with 8 bases fitting TRBD1. V was pared by 3 bases and J by 0 bases, with 4 bases of the junction left unmatched. Germline V gene lookup returns CDR1 KGHSH and CDR2 LQKENI. The length of the CDR3 is 15 residues. The CDR3 bases are TGTGCCAGCTCACCGGGACAGGAGAGCTCCTACGAGCAGTACTTC. This encodes CASSPGQESSYEQYF.

The rearrangement joins TRBV30 to TRBJ1-5; no clear D gene. The ends were cut back, 5 bases at V and 3 bases at J, with 11 bases in the middle. The CDR3 is made up of 13 amino acids. Looked up from germline, CDR1 is GTSNPN and CDR2 is SVGIG (reference sequence). CDR3 coding DNA: TGTGCCTGGGGAGGAGGAGACAATCAGCCCCAGCATTTT. Its protein product is CAWGGGDNQPQHF.

This chain's CDR3 is CASSPGTDGYTF. The CDR3 region has the DNA TGTGCCAGCTCACCCGGGACCGACGGCTACACCTTC. J is TRBJ1-2 and V is TRBV18, with a weak D call TRBD1 (5 bases). Trimming cost V 3 bases and J 8 bases, with 10 bases left between them. The V gene's germline CDR1 is KGHSH and CDR2 LQKENI. The CDR3 is 12 residues long.

The rearrangement links TRBV5-5 to TRBJ2-7; TRBD2 matches at 7 bases. The trim removed 4 bases at V and 4 bases at J, leaving 14 bases unmatched. The CDR3 runs to 16 residues. Germline V gene sequence: CDR1 SGHKS, CDR2 YYEKEE (reference sequence). The CDR3 bases are TGTGCCAGCAGCGCCTCCCTGGGGGGGGGAAGGTACGAGCAGTACTTC. Amino acids: CASSASLGGGRYEQYF.

Only a few counts were recorded for this clone. The chain couples TRBV5-6 to TRBJ1-1, with a tentative D call TRBD1 (5 bases). V shed 0 bases and J shed 7 bases, with 13 bases lying between them. The CDR3 spans 14 residues. Germline V gene data show CDR1 as SGHDT and CDR2 as YYEEEE. For the CDR3, the DNA is TGTGCCAGCAGCTTGGGGCTGGGGCCGCGTGAAGCTTTCTTT. This translates into CASSLGLGPREAFF.

V and J are TRBV28 and TRBJ1-1; 7 bases agree with TRBD1. V lost 6 bases, J lost 1 base, and 8 bases stayed unmatched. Germline V gene data show CDR1 as MDHEN and CDR2 as SYDVKM. The CDR3 loop spans 15 amino acids. The CDR3 is CASRLNRGWNTEAFF. The CDR3, as DNA: TGTGCCAGCAGACTTAACAGGGGCTGGAACACTGAAGCTTTCTTT.

The rearrangement joins TRBV7-9 to TRBJ1-4; maybe TRBD1 (6 bases). Trimming removed 2 bases from V and 4 bases from J, with 14 bases in between. The CDR3 length is 16 residues. Per the germline V gene, CDR1 is SEHNR and CDR2 is FQNEAQ (reference sequence). The CDR3 loop reads CASSLKGGVVNEKLFF. CDR3 nucleotides: TGTGCCAGCAGCTTAAAAGGGGGTGTCGTTAATGAAAAACTGTTTTTT.

The chain joins TRBV9 to TRBJ2-2; D is tentatively TRBD1 or TRBD2 (5 bases each). The CDR3 totals 15 residues. V dropped 4 bases and J dropped 4 bases, with 14 bases sitting between them. The germline V gene encodes CDR1 SGDLS and CDR2 YYNGEE. This chain's CDR3 is CASSQVQAGTGELFF. The CDR3 DNA reads as TGTGCCAGCAGCCAAGTACAGGCGGGCACCGGGGAGCTGTTTTTT.

This chain links TRBV29-1 with TRBJ2-2; TRBD2 might be the D (6 bases). The CDR3 extends over 14 amino acids. Germline CDR1 is SQVTM and CDR2 is ANQGSEA. V lost 5 bases, J lost 6 bases, and 16 bases lay in between. CDR3 sequence reads: CSVSNGRSAGELFF. The CDR3 nucleotides read TGCAGCGTTTCCAATGGGAGGTCGGCCGGGGAGCTGTTTTTT.

The CDR3: CASPSLPGQGRTEAFF. CDR3 sequence (DNA): TGTGCCAGCCCCTCACTTCCGGGACAGGGTCGGACTGAAGCTTTCTTT. V gene TRBV28 combines with J gene TRBJ1-1, with 9 bases aligning to TRBD1. Germline V gene data show CDR1 as MDHEN and CDR2 as SYDVKM. The CDR3 is 16 residues long. The J segment lost 5 bases and the V segment lost 8 bases, leaving 15 bases of the junction unmatched.

The chain joins TRBV18 to TRBJ1-1; 7 nucleotides line up with TRBD1. Losses at the gene ends were 4 bases for V and 4 bases for J; bases not matched to a gene: 18. Per germline, CDR1 KGHSH and CDR2 LQKENI. This CDR3 has 18 residues. In DNA form, the CDR3 reads TGTGCCAGCTCACTATACGACAGGGCGAACACTAAGGGCACTGAAGCTTTCTTT. Translated, it gives CASSLYDRANTKGTEAFF.

This chain links TRBV7-2 with TRBJ2-7, with 9 nucleotides matching TRBD1. CDR3 size: 16 residues. Looked up from germline, CDR1 is SGHTA and CDR2 is FQGNSA. With V trimmed by 5 bases and J by 1 base, 9 bases remained unmatched. In DNA, the CDR3 is TGTGCCAGCAGCAGACGACAGGGGGAGAGGTCCTACGAGCAGTACTTC. Encoded protein: CASSRRQGERSYEQYF. Together with reference TRBV7-2 and TRBJ2-7, the CDR3 gives the full variable domain: GAGVSQSPSNKVTEKGKDVELRCDPISGHTALYWYRQSLGQGLEFLIYFQGNSAPDKSGLPSDRFSAERTGGSVSTLTIQRTQQEDSAVYLCASSRRQGERSYEQYFGPGTRLTVT.

This chain uses TRBV5-1 with TRBJ2-2; D gene uncertain. The CDR3 has 16 amino acids. CDR1 and CDR2 from the germline V gene are SGHRS and YFSETQ. V lost 4 bases, J lost 0 bases, and 13 bases lay in between. The CDR3 DNA reads TGCGCCAGCAGCCTTGCAGAGAGGTCGAACACCGGGGAGCTGTTTTTT. The encoded protein is CASSLAERSNTGELFF.

The chain employs TRBV5-6 and TRBJ2-5; no reliable D call. V gave up 4 bases and J gave up 9 bases, with 10 bases separating them. This CDR3 region has 11 residues. Looked up from germline, CDR1 is SGHDT and CDR2 is YYEEEE. This CDR3 is CASSRRWAQYF. In nucleotides, the CDR3 is TGTGCCAGCAGCCGGCGTTGGGCCCAGTACTTC.

The chain combines TRBV30 with TRBJ2-5; D uncertain. Germline-derived CDR1 and CDR2 are GTSNPN and SVGIG (reference sequence). The CDR3 covers 11 residues. The germline V and J ends were trimmed by 2 bases and 3 bases, with 4 bases remaining between them. DNA for the CDR3: TGTGCCTGGAGTCGAGAAGAGACCCAGTACTTC. Protein: CAWSREETQYF.

The chain carries TRBV9 and TRBJ2-7, with TRBD2 matching 11 bases. The CDR3 length is 15 residues. Losses at the gene ends were 3 bases for V and 5 bases for J; bases not matched to a gene: 7. The germline CDR1 and CDR2 sequences are SGDLS and YYNGEE. As DNA, the CDR3 is TGTGCCAGCAGCGCAGGAGGACTAGCGGGCCACGAGCAGTACTTC. Amino acids: CASSAGGLAGHEQYF.

The rearrangement links TRBV30 to TRBJ1-1, with D hard to call. Trimming pared 4 bases from V and 11 bases from J, leaving 20 bases between. This CDR3 has 13 amino acids. CDR1 is GTSNPN and CDR2 is SVGIG in the germline V gene (reference sequence). The CDR3 DNA is TGTGCCTGGAAATACGACACCTTGGGTGAGGCTTTCTTT. This encodes CAWKYDTLGEAFF.

The chain is built from TRBV18 and TRBJ2-1, with 7 bases that match TRBD2. The junction had 4 bases not matched to a gene; V was cut back by 2 bases and J by 9 bases. From germline, CDR1 is KGHSH and CDR2 LQKENI. CDR3 length: 13 amino acids. CDR3 nucleotide sequence: TGTGCCAGCTCACCAACCGGGGGGATTGAGCAGTTCTTC. The encoded protein is CASSPTGGIEQFF.

This clone appeared a few times. The chain has TRBV5-1 and TRBJ1-1, with D tentatively TRBD1 (6 bases). This CDR3 has 14 amino acids. Between the trimmed V and J ends, which lost 2 bases and 2 bases, there was a span of 10 bases. Germline CDR1 and CDR2: SGHRS and YFSETQ. The CDR3 nucleotides read TGCGCCAGCAGCTTTGGACAGAGAAACACTGAAGCTTTCTTT. As protein: CASSFGQRNTEAFF.

The chain recombines TRBV29-1 with TRBJ1-1, with 8 bases identical to TRBD1. This CDR3 has 12 residues. Trimming cost V 8 bases and J 1 base; bases outside gene matches: 3. The germline V gene encodes CDR1 SQVTM and CDR2 ANQGSEA. CDR3 protein: CSQDRANTEAFF. In nucleotides, the CDR3 is TGCAGCCAGGACAGGGCGAACACTGAAGCTTTCTTT.

V and J are TRBV28 and TRBJ2-7; D is possibly TRBD2 (6 bases). The germline V gene has CDR1 MDHEN and CDR2 SYDVKM. The CDR3 runs to 12 residues. V was clipped by 9 bases and J by 2 bases, with 11 bases between them. DNA of the CDR3: TGTGCCAGTGGGGGAGGAGCCTACGAGCAGTACTTC. Amino acid sequence: CASGGGAYEQYF.